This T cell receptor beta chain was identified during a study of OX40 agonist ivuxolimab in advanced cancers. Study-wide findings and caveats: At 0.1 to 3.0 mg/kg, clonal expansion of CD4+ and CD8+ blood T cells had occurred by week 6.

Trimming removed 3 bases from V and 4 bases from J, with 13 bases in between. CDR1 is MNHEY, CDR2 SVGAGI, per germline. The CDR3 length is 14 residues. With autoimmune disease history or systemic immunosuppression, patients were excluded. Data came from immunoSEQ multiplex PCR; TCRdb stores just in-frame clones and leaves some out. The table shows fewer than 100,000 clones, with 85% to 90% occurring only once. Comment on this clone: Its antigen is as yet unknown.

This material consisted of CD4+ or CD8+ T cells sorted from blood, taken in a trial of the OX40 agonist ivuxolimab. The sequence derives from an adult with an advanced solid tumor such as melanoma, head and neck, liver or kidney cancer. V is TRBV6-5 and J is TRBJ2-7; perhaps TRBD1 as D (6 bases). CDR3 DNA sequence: TGTGCCAGCAGTTATGACAGGATCGAATACGAGCAGTACTTC. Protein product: CASSYDRIEYEQYF.